This T cell receptor (beta chain) was sequenced in a study of T cell responses to AZD1222 COVID-19 vaccine. Findings and limits, study-wide: Only a handful of people who got AZD1222 tested seropositive at baseline. Spike regions recognized by vaccine-associated CD4 TCRs spanned the protein, led by 160-218 and 743-854.

Clones were sequenced by immunoSEQ multiplex PCR, and TCRdb holds only the in-frame ones, with some missing. Here the sample spans 130,000 or so clones, approximately 86% being singletons. Comment on this clone: What it binds is not known.

The V and J ends lost 4 bases and 4 bases, in that order; junction bases with no gene match: 5. CDR1 and CDR2 (germline): KGHDR, SFDVKD. CDR3 length: 16 amino acids. V is TRBV24-1 and J is TRBJ2-5; TRBD2 matches at 13 bases. The sample consisted of peripheral blood, taken on day 0 of AZD1222 vaccination. The source of this sequence is an adult in good health. CDR3 protein: CATSDPGLAGRETQYF. CDR3 sequence (DNA): TGTGCCACCAGTGACCCGGGACTAGCGGGAAGAGAGACCCAGTACTTC.